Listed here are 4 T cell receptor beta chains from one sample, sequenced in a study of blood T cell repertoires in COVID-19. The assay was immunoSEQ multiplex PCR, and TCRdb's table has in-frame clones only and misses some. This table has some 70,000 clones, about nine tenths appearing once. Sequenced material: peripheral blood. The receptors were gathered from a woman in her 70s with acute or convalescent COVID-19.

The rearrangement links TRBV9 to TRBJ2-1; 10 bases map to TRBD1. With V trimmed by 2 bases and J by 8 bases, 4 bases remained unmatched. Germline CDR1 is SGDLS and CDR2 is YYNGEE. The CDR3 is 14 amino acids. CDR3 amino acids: CASSVGTGVDEQFF. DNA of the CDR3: TGTGCCAGCAGCGTTGGGACAGGGGTGGATGAGCAGTTCTTC.

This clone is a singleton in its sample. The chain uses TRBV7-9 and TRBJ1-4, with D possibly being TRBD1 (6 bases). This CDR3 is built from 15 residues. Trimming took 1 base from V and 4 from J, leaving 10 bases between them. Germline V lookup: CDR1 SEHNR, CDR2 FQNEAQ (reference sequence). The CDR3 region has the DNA TGTGCCAGCAGCTTAGGGACAGCCAGTAATGAAAAACTGTTTTTT. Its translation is CASSLGTASNEKLFF.

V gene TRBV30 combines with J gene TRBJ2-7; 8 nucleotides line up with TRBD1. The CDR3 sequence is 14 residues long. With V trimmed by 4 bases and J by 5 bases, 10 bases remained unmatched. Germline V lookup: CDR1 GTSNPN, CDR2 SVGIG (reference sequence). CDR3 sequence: CAWTGRTGRDEQYF. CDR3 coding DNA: TGTGCCTGGACAGGTAGGACAGGGAGAGACGAGCAGTACTTC.

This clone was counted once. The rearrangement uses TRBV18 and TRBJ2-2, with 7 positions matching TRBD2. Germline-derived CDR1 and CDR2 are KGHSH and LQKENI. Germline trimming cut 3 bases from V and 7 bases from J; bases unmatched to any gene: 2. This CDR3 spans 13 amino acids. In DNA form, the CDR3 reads TGTGCCAGCTCACCCGGGAGGTACGGGGAGCTGTTTTTT. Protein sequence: CASSPGRYGELFF.